Listed below are T cell receptor beta chains from one sample, sequenced in a study of beta chain features in type 1 diabetes. The data were produced by immunoSEQ multiplex PCR, yet TCRdb's version contains in-frame clones alone and is incomplete. The data contain 70,000 to 95,000 clones, 25% to 35% of them seen just once; the ten biggest clones take up about 0.42%. Sequenced input: stem cell memory CD4+ T cells from blood. All receptors derive from a woman younger than 35 in good health. The CDR3 runs from the conserved cysteine through the conserved F or W. Fields, in order: D gene, clone size, V gene, CDR3 protein. The D gene is left open where the match is weak. Expanded clones get a size class; other rows say once, few or many, or leave the size out.

- | few | TRBV10-3 | CAISESGDSQPQHF
TRBD2 | - | TRBV6-6 | CASSYSPGLAGETQYF
TRBD1 | - | TRBV30 | CAWRRTGGNQPQHF
- | - | TRBV5-4 | CASSRGNTEAFF
- | - | TRBV5-4 | CASSGSHPGELFF
- | - | TRBV19 | CASSASPGQILNTEAFF
- | - | TRBV15 | CATSRDQVYSYEQYF
TRBD1 | - | TRBV7-9 | CAVSGQESSETQYF
TRBD1 | - | TRBV30 | CAWSDRDRVGYGYTF
- | few | TRBV18 | CASSADSHEQYF
TRBD2 | - | TRBV11-2 | CASSTLERGSYNEQFF
- | few | TRBV5-1 | CASSLGGSSSYNSPLHF
- | - | TRBV11-2 | CASSFNAGRTEAFF
TRBD2 | few | TRBV27 | CASSFSGTAQETQYF
TRBD1 | - | TRBV6-6 | CASILTGGPTGELFF
TRBD2 | - | TRBV29-1 | CSVESRLAGGREQFF
TRBD2 | few | TRBV11-3 | CASARPGLAVHSGANVLTF
TRBD2 | few | TRBV11-3 | CASSLYGTSGYNEQFF
TRBD1 | - | TRBV5-4 | CASSFGQGRANTEAFF
- | many | TRBV7-9 | CASKQDSSYNEQFF
TRBD1 | - | TRBV9 | CASSVKRGRRDTQYF
- | few | TRBV29-1 | CSAGVPNQPQHF
- | - | TRBV10-3 | CAISDQRGGRGESKNIQYF
TRBD2 | few | TRBV25-1 | CASSERRGGADTQYF
TRBD1 | - | TRBV7-2 | CASSTGQGGWQETQYF
- | - | TRBV11-2 | CASSLGYGFDEQFF
- | - | TRBV4-1 | CASSQGREEGEQYF
- | few | TRBV7-2 | CASSFGAYEQYF
TRBD1 | - | TRBV18 | CASSGTALSYEQYF
TRBD2 | - | TRBV6-6 | CASSYGLAGDNEQFF
- | - | TRBV4-1 | CASGWTARGGELFF
TRBD1 | - | TRBV19 | CASSTRDRGRTEAFF
TRBD1 | - | TRBV11-2 | CASSRDRGNGNTIYF
TRBD2 | - | TRBV10-3 | CAISLAGGGTYEQYF
- | - | TRBV4-2 | CASSQDGGSNTGELFF
TRBD2 | - | TRBV11-2 | CASSSGLAGVFTDTQYF
- | few | TRBV29-1 | CSPYTNRETQYF
TRBD2 | few | TRBV4-2 | CASRAGGPIGELFF
TRBD2 | - | TRBV7-2 | CASSSGLAGVRRTQYF
- | - | TRBV6-1 | CASSSGASGAYGYTF
- | few | TRBV18 | CASSTLISSGGDYGYTF
TRBD1 | few | TRBV4-1 | CASSQERGTENQPQHF